These T cell receptor beta chains were read from a single sample in a study of early T cells in non-severe SARS-CoV-2 infection. Using its own MiXCR run on the 5' RACE reads, TCRdb lists one record per CDR3 protein. This sample yields 50,000 to 65,000 distinct CDR3 sequences, of which around 7.7% are seen a single time; roughly a tenth belongs to the top ten. The specimen comprised whole blood, sampled at baseline. The receptors derive from an adult who was a healthcare worker with PCR-confirmed SARS-CoV-2 infection or an uninfected control (not recorded which). Each CDR3 is given with its conserved first and last residue. Fields, in order: CDR3 length, J gene, clone size, V gene, D gene, CDR3 DNA, CDR3 protein. The D gene is left open where the match is weak. Clone size is not always given. Where it is, it says once, few, many or a class for expanded clones.

14	TRBJ2-1	NA	TRBV6-2/TRBV6-3	NA	TGTGCCAGCAGTTACTCGGGCCCCCCCAATGAGCAGTTCTTC	CASSYSGPPNEQFF
15	TRBJ2-7	few	TRBV7-7	NA	TGTGCTAGCAGCTTAGCCCCAGGGCGCTCGTACGAGCAGTACTTC	CASSLAPGRSYEQYF
14	TRBJ2-7	NA	TRBV14	TRBD1	TGTGCCAGCAGCCATTCGACAGGGTTCACCGAGCAGTACTTC	CASSHSTGFTEQYF
12	TRBJ1-4	NA	TRBV28	NA	TGTGCCAGTCATCAGGGTAATGAAAAACTGTTTTTT	CASHQGNEKLFF
13	TRBJ2-7	NA	TRBV11-1	NA	TGTGCCAGCAGCGGGGACATTTCCTACGAGCAGTACTTC	CASSGDISYEQYF
14	TRBJ1-2	many	TRBV7-9	NA	TGTGCCAGCAGCTTAGACATTGCGGGAACAGGCTACACCTTC	CASSLDIAGTGYTF
13	TRBJ2-7	few	TRBV18	NA	TGTGCCAGCTCACCACGGGAGTCCTACGAGCAGTACTTC	CASSPRESYEQYF
16	TRBJ2-5	NA	TRBV7-9	TRBD2	TGTGCCAGCAGCTCCACCGCTAGCGGGAGCCGGGAGACCCAGTACTTC	CASSSTASGSRETQYF
14	TRBJ1-2	few	TRBV2	NA	TGTGCCAGCAGCGAGGGACCGCTCTTCTATGGCTACACCTTC	CASSEGPLFYGYTF
14	TRBJ2-2	few	TRBV29-1	NA	TGCAGCGTTATTCTAGGATCTAACACCGGGGAGCTGTTTTTT	CSVILGSNTGELFF
13	TRBJ2-1	few	TRBV11-2	NA	TGTGCCAGCAGCCCGGACCGGTCCAATGAGCAGTTCTTC	CASSPDRSNEQFF
19	TRBJ1-2	NA	TRBV7-6	NA	TGTGCCAGCAGCCAGAGAACAAGAAACCGGACACCCAGGGACTATGGCTACACCTTC	CASSQRTRNRTPRDYGYTF
14	TRBJ2-7	NA	TRBV7-9	NA	TGTGCCAGCAGCTTAGGGGCAGGGTCCTACGAGCAGTACTTC	CASSLGAGSYEQYF
15	TRBJ1-2	few	TRBV27	TRBD1	TGTGCCAGCGGGGACAGCCCGTCACCCTCCTATGGCTACACCTTC	CASGDSPSPSYGYTF
14	TRBJ2-1	many	TRBV4-1	NA	TGCGCCAGCAGCCAAGGAATGAAGTCCAATGAGCAGTTCTTC	CASSQGMKSNEQFF
13	TRBJ1-5	NA	TRBV10-3	TRBD1	TGTGCCATCGGGACAGACGTCAATCAGCCCCAGCATTTT	CAIGTDVNQPQHF
17	TRBJ2-1	few	TRBV7-9	TRBD2	TGTGCCAGCAGCTTAGCCCGGACTAGCGGGAGTAATTATGAGCAGTTCTTC	CASSLARTSGSNYEQFF
16	TRBJ2-7	medium-sized	TRBV12-3/TRBV12-4	TRBD2	TGTGCCAGCAGCCGTTTTGGCGGGAGGGCCCGGTACGAGCAGTACTTC	CASSRFGGRARYEQYF
14	TRBJ2-7	NA	TRBV6-5	TRBD2	TGTGCCAGCAGCCTCCTAGCGGGAGGACACGAGCAGTACTTC	CASSLLAGGHEQYF
14	TRBJ2-7	many	TRBV28	NA	TGTGCCAGCAGTTTGTGGGGCCTTGAGGGGGAGCAGTACTTC	CASSLWGLEGEQYF
15	TRBJ2-7	NA	TRBV28	NA	TGTGCCAGCAGTTTAGGGTGGCCAGGGCCCTACGAGCAGTACTTC	CASSLGWPGPYEQYF
13	TRBJ1-2	many	TRBV28	TRBD1	TGTGCCAGCAGACAGGGGGCCCACTATGGCTACACCTTC	CASRQGAHYGYTF
15	TRBJ1-1	NA	TRBV6-2/TRBV6-3	NA	TGTGCCAGCAGTGCCGATATTGTCGGGAGTACTGAAGCTTTCTTT	CASSADIVGSTEAFF
15	TRBJ2-7	many	TRBV11-2	NA	TGTGCCAGCAGTTTAGTAATCGGTTCGGTCGACGAGCAGTACTTC	CASSLVIGSVDEQYF
14	TRBJ1-2	few	TRBV2	TRBD1	TGTGCCAGCAGTCCACAGGGGGCGGGATATGGCTACACCTTC	CASSPQGAGYGYTF
13	TRBJ2-5	NA	TRBV12-3/TRBV12-4	NA	TGTGCCAGCAGTGGAGTGATAGCGGAGACCCAGTACTTC	CASSGVIAETQYF
14	TRBJ1-5	few	TRBV2	TRBD1	TGTGCCAGCAGTGACGGACAGGGAGGTCAGCCCCAGCATTTT	CASSDGQGGQPQHF
15	TRBJ2-1	many	TRBV9	NA	TGTGCCAGCAGCGTAGATAGCGGTCGCTACAATGAGCAGTTCTTC	CASSVDSGRYNEQFF
13	TRBJ2-7	many	TRBV20-1	NA	TGCAGTGCTAGAACTCGACCCGCCTACGAGCAGTACTTC	CSARTRPAYEQYF
14	TRBJ1-5	many	TRBV15	NA	TGTGCCACCAGCAGAACCGGGGCGCGGGAGCCCCAGCATTTT	CATSRTGAREPQHF
14	TRBJ2-7	once	TRBV12-3/TRBV12-4	NA	TGTGCCAGCAGTTGGGGCATGGCAGGGTACGAGCAGTACTTC	CASSWGMAGYEQYF
12	TRBJ1-1	NA	TRBV6-2/TRBV6-3	NA	TGTGCCAGCAACTCCGGGCCCAGGACAGCTTTCTTT	CASNSGPRTAFF
12	TRBJ1-4	few	TRBV20-1	NA	TGCAGTGCTAGACAGGGGATTGAAAAACTGTTTTTT	CSARQGIEKLFF
13	TRBJ1-1	NA	TRBV29-1	NA	TGCAGCGTTGTGAGCCTAGGGAACACTGAAGCTTTCTTT	CSVVSLGNTEAFF
14	TRBJ1-1	few	TRBV20-1	NA	TGCAGTGCTACTTCCGGGGTATTGAACACTGAAGCTTTCTTT	CSATSGVLNTEAFF
14	TRBJ2-3	few	TRBV6-2/TRBV6-3	TRBD2	TGTGCCAGCACGACGGGAGGGATGGTAGATACGCAGTATTTT	CASTTGGMVDTQYF
13	TRBJ1-3	many	TRBV7-6	NA	TGTGCCAGCAGCCACGGCTCTGGAAACACCATATATTTT	CASSHGSGNTIYF
16	TRBJ2-2	few	TRBV10-3	TRBD1	TGTGCCATCAGTGTGGGGACAGGTCCGAACACCGGGGAGCTGTTTTTT	CAISVGTGPNTGELFF
14	TRBJ2-7	few	TRBV3-1	NA	TGTGCCAGCAGCCAAGAAGGCCACACCTACGAGCAGTACTTC	CASSQEGHTYEQYF
17	TRBJ2-2	NA	TRBV7-3	TRBD1	TGTGCCAGCAGCTTAATAGGGGGCGCCCCCGACACCGGGGAGCTGTTTTTT	CASSLIGGAPDTGELFF
14	TRBJ2-3	NA	TRBV28	NA	TGTGCCAGCAGTTTCCGGGGCTACACAGATACGCAGTATTTT	CASSFRGYTDTQYF
14	TRBJ2-1	many	TRBV3-1	NA	TGTGCCAGCAGCCAAACTAGGATTTACAATGAGCAGTTCTTC	CASSQTRIYNEQFF
18	TRBJ2-7	few	TRBV11-1	TRBD2	TGTGCCAGCAGCTCCTCTCTCGTTGGACTAGCGGACCCCTACGAGCAGTACTTC	CASSSSLVGLADPYEQYF
11	TRBJ2-7	NA	TRBV27	NA	TGTGCCAGCAGAGGGGTCTACGAGCAGTACTTC	CASRGVYEQYF
13	TRBJ2-7	NA	TRBV25-1	NA	TGTGCCAGCAGTGTTTTACTTGACTACGAGCAGTACTTC	CASSVLLDYEQYF
15	TRBJ2-7	many	TRBV9	NA	TGTGCCAGCAGCCCCAAAGGGCGAAGCTCCTACGAGCAGTACTTC	CASSPKGRSSYEQYF